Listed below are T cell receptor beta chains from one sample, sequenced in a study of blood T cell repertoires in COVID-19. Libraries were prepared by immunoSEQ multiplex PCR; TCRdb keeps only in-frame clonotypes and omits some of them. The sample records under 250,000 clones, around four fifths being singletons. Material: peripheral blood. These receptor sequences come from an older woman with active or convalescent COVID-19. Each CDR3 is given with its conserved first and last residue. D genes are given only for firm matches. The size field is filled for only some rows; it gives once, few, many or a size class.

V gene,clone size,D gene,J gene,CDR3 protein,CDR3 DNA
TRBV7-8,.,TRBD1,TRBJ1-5,CASSLDRGMGGNQPQHF,TGTGCCAGCAGCTTAGACAGGGGGATGGGTGGGAATCAGCCCCAGCATTTT
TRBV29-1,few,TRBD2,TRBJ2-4,CSVATSGGKNIQYF,TGCAGCGTTGCGACTAGCGGGGGCAAAAACATTCAGTACTTC
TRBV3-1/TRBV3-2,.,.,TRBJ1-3,CASSPLSSGNTIYF,TGTGCCAGCAGCCCCCTCTCCTCTGGAAACACCATATATTTT
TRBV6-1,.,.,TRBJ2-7,CASSEVLGQGGYEQYF,TGTGCCAGCAGTGAAGTGTTGGGGCAGGGTGGGTACGAGCAGTACTTC
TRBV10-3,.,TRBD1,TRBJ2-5,CAIREGTGGKTQYF,TGTGCCATCAGAGAGGGGACAGGGGGGAAGACCCAGTACTTC
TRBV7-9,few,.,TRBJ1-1,CASSPPGNTEAFF,TGTGCCAGCAGCCCCCCAGGGAACACTGAAGCTTTCTTT
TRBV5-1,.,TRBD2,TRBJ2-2,CASTPSGATNTGELFF,TGCGCCAGCACCCCTAGCGGGGCAACTAACACCGGGGAGCTGTTTTTT
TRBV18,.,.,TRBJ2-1,CASLGGNEQFF,TGTGCCAGCCTAGGGGGAAATGAGCAGTTCTTC
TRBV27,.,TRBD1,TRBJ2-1,CASRTGGYNEQFF,TGTGCCAGTCGGACAGGGGGTTACAATGAGCAGTTCTTC
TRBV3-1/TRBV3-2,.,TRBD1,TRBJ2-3,CASRTGGTDTQYF,TGTGCCAGCAGGACAGGGGGCACAGATACGCAGTATTTT
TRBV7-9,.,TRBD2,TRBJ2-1,CASRLAGVAYNEQFF,TGTGCCAGCAGGCTAGCGGGAGTAGCCTACAATGAGCAGTTCTTC
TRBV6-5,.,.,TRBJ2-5,CASSYARQETQYF,TGTGCCAGCAGTTACGCACGGCAAGAGACCCAGTACTTC
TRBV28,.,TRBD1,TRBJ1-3,CASRRTGERAIYF,TGTGCCAGCCGACGGACAGGGGAAAGGGCCATATATTTT
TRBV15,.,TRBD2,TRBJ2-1,CATSRGAGGAYNEQFF,TGTGCCACCAGCAGAGGAGCGGGGGGTGCCTACAATGAGCAGTTCTTC
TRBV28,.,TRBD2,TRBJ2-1,CASSLGGSGNEQFF,TGTGCCAGCAGCCTCGGGGGGAGTGGCAATGAGCAGTTCTTC
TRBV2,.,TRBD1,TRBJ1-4,CASSRSGTGDEKLFF,TGTGCCAGCAGTCGCTCCGGGACAGGGGATGAAAAACTGTTTTTT
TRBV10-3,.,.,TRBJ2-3,CAIGGLSTDTQYF,TGTGCCATCGGGGGGTTGAGCACAGATACGCAGTATTTT
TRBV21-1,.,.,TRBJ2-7,CASSYSPLPNSYEQYF,TGTGCCAGCAGCTACTCACCCCTTCCCAACTCCTACGAGCAGTACTTC
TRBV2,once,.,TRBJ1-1,CASSDSPRGANTEAFF,TGTGCCAGCAGTGATTCCCCTCGGGGGGCCAACACTGAAGCTTTCTTT